These T cell receptor beta chains were read from a single sample in a study of blood T cell repertoires in COVID-19. Only in-frame clones appear in the TCRdb table, and some are missing; sequencing was by immunoSEQ multiplex PCR. The profile covers 250,000 or so clones, with approximately 88% appearing a single time and roughly 6% taken by the ten largest. The specimen sequenced was peripheral blood. The receptors were gathered from a woman aged 30 to 39 with COVID-19, enrolled during active disease. CDR3s include the opening cysteine and the closing phenylalanine or tryptophan. Fields, in order: V gene, CDR3 length, clone size, D gene, J gene, CDR3 protein, CDR3 DNA. D genes are given only for firm matches. Some rows mark clone size as missing; the rest say once, few, many or name a class of expanded clone.

>TRBV9|16|-|-|TRBJ1-1
CASSVGAQEPNTEAFF
TGTGCCAGCAGCGTAGGGGCTCAGGAACCGAACACTGAAGCTTTCTTT
>TRBV7-9|14|-|-|TRBJ1-2
CASSLSVPNYGYTF
TGTGCCAGCAGCTTATCGGTCCCTAACTATGGCTACACCTTC
>TRBV18|15|-|TRBD1|TRBJ1-6
CASSPLGTENSPLHF
TGTGCCAGCTCACCTCTCGGGACAGAGAATTCACCCCTCCACTTT
>TRBV7-2|16|-|-|TRBJ1-1
CASSLGGALVGTEAFF
TGTGCCAGCAGCTTGGGGGGGGCCCTGGTCGGCACTGAAGCTTTCTTT
>TRBV11-2|16|-|-|TRBJ1-3
CASSLVQGNSGNTIYF
TGTGCCAGCAGCTTAGTACAGGGCAACTCTGGAAACACCATATATTTT
>TRBV5-1|16|-|TRBD1|TRBJ1-1
CASTRGDRGLNTEAFF
TGCGCCAGCACAAGAGGAGACAGGGGCCTGAACACTGAAGCTTTCTTT
>TRBV28|15|-|-|TRBJ2-3
CASRLPAGSTDTQYF
TGTGCCAGCAGGCTCCCCGCGGGGAGCACAGATACGCAGTATTTT
>TRBV4-3|16|-|TRBD1|TRBJ1-2
CASTTRQGGPNYGYTF
TGCGCCAGCACCACAAGACAGGGGGGACCTAACTATGGCTACACCTTC
>TRBV28|14|-|TRBD1|TRBJ1-1
CASTSSGTGGNTFF
TGTGCCAGCACCTCCAGTGGGACAGGGGGCAACACTTTCTTT
>TRBV9|15|-|TRBD1|TRBJ1-2
CASSAQTGGSYGYTF
TGTGCCAGCAGCGCCCAGACAGGGGGCTCATATGGCTACACCTTC
>TRBV6-2/TRBV6-3|15|-|TRBD1|TRBJ1-5
CASRYDRGPNQPQHF
TGTGCCAGCAGATACGACAGGGGGCCAAATCAGCCCCAGCATTTT
>TRBV9|14|-|-|TRBJ1-3
CASSEAQGLNTIYF
TGTGCCAGCAGCGAGGCCCAGGGGTTAAACACCATATATTTT
>TRBV7-9|11|-|-|TRBJ1-4
CASSSGEKLFF
TGTGCCAGCAGCTCGGGTGAAAAACTGTTTTTT
>TRBV18|18|-|TRBD2|TRBJ2-5
CASSPRLERGGSGETQYF
TGTGCCAGCTCACCACGGTTGGAGCGGGGGGGCTCGGGCGAGACCCAGTACTTC
>TRBV6-2/TRBV6-3|15|once|-|TRBJ2-3
CASSYTTGILDTQYF
TGTGCCAGCAGTTACACGACAGGAATCCTCGATACGCAGTATTTT
>TRBV4-1|14|-|-|TRBJ1-1
CASSQGGGSAEAFF
TGCGCCAGCAGCCAAGGGGGGGGGTCCGCTGAAGCTTTCTTT
>TRBV5-8|16|-|-|TRBJ2-2
CASKQGLRGIGGELFF
TGTGCCAGCAAGCAGGGGCTCAGAGGGATCGGCGGGGAGCTGTTTTTT
>TRBV6-1|15|-|-|TRBJ1-4
CASSEDKGWGEKLFF
TGTGCCAGCAGTGAAGATAAGGGGTGGGGTGAAAAACTGTTTTTT
>TRBV5-8|16|-|TRBD1|TRBJ2-2
CASSSRTGGFTGELFF
TGTGCCAGCAGCTCACGGACAGGGGGCTTCACCGGGGAGCTGTTTTTT
>TRBV27|15|-|-|TRBJ1-6
CASTNGGGYNSPLHF
TGTGCCAGCACCAATGGGGGAGGCTATAATTCACCCCTCCACTTT
>TRBV2|11|-|-|TRBJ2-5
CAATGTETQYF
TGTGCCGCGACGGGAACAGAGACCCAGTACTTC
>TRBV9|19|-|-|TRBJ2-6
CASSVALQGLSSGANVLTF
TGTGCCAGCAGCGTAGCTCTTCAGGGGCTGAGCTCTGGGGCCAACGTCCTGACTTTC
>TRBV6-2/TRBV6-3|17|-|-|TRBJ2-6
CASSYRGRSSGANVLTF
TGTGCCAGCAGTTACAGGGGCCGGAGCTCTGGGGCCAACGTCCTGACTTTC
>TRBV3-1/TRBV3-2|16|-|TRBD1|TRBJ1-4
CASSQVTGGGNEKLFF
TGTGCCAGCAGCCAGGTAACAGGGGGAGGCAATGAAAAACTGTTTTTT
>TRBV19|15|-|-|TRBJ1-6
CASSERGPLDSPLHF
TGTGCCAGTAGCGAAAGGGGCCCACTGGATTCACCCCTCCACTTT
>TRBV3-1/TRBV3-2|21|-|TRBD1|TRBJ1-5
CASSQEGQGFPWEPINQPQHF
TGTGCCAGCAGCCAAGAGGGACAGGGGTTTCCATGGGAGCCAATCAATCAGCCCCAGCATTTT
>TRBV9|11|-|-|TRBJ1-1
CASSPGTEAFF
TGTGCCAGCTCCCCCGGGACTGAAGCTTTCTTT
>TRBV5-1|15|-|-|TRBJ1-6
CASSLGTDTNSPLHF
TGCGCCAGCAGCTTGGGAACAGACACTAATTCACCCCTCCACTTT
>TRBV5-8|16|-|-|TRBJ1-4
CASSLGVEVINEKLFF
TGTGCCAGCAGCTTGGGCGTGGAGGTGATAAATGAAAAACTGTTTTTT
>TRBV7-8|14|-|-|TRBJ2-3
CASSLLMTGDTQYF
TGTGCCAGCAGCCTCCTCATGACGGGAGATACGCAGTATTTT
>TRBV7-9|13|-|TRBD1|TRBJ2-7
CASSLRTGNEQYF
TGTGCCAGCAGCTTGCGGACAGGGAACGAGCAGTACTTC
>TRBV12-3/TRBV12-4|13|-|-|TRBJ2-3
CASGSGSTDTQYF
TGTGCCAGCGGTTCAGGATCCACAGATACGCAGTATTTT
>TRBV2|12|-|TRBD1|TRBJ2-3
CASRPGQGEQYF
TGTGCCAGCAGGCCAGGACAGGGAGAGCAGTATTTT
>TRBV11-3|13|-|-|TRBJ1-1
CASSPGFRTEAFF
TGTGCCAGCAGCCCAGGGTTTCGTACTGAAGCTTTCTTT
>TRBV2|15|-|TRBD2|TRBJ2-2
CASSGTRSGTGELFF
TGTGCCAGCAGCGGGACTAGGTCGGGCACCGGGGAGCTGTTTTTT
>TRBV28|16|-|TRBD1|TRBJ1-5
CASSLTPGGGNQPQHF
TGTGCCAGCAGTTTAACCCCAGGGGGCGGAAATCAGCCCCAGCATTTT
>TRBV7-2|13|few|-|TRBJ1-1
CASSLSMNTEAFF
TGTGCCAGCAGCCTATCAATGAACACTGAAGCTTTCTTT
>TRBV4-1|15|-|-|TRBJ2-3
CASSGDPQGTDTQYF
TGCGCCAGCAGCGGTGACCCTCAGGGCACAGATACGCAGTATTTT
>TRBV27|13|-|-|TRBJ2-7
CASSLGQHYEQYF
TGTGCCAGCAGTTTAGGGCAGCACTACGAGCAGTACTTC
>TRBV24-1|16|-|TRBD2|TRBJ2-3
CATSDFEGLGVDTQYF
TGTGCCACCAGTGATTTTGAGGGACTAGGGGTAGATACGCAGTATTTT
>TRBV5-1|16|-|TRBD1|TRBJ1-1
CASSLTPSRGTAEAFF
TGCGCCAGCAGCTTAACCCCCTCTAGGGGGACAGCTGAAGCTTTCTTT
>TRBV3-1/TRBV3-2|13|-|-|TRBJ1-6
CASSQRTSSPLHF
TGTGCCAGCAGCCAAAGGACAAGTTCACCCCTCCACTTT
>TRBV28|14|few|-|TRBJ2-7
CAATPGTGSYEQYF
TGTGCCGCAACACCGGGAACAGGGTCCTACGAGCAGTACTTC
>TRBV4-3|14|-|TRBD1|TRBJ1-4
CASSQGQGDEKLFF
TGCGCCAGCAGCCAAGGACAGGGCGATGAAAAACTGTTTTTT
>TRBV13|14|-|TRBD2|TRBJ2-7
CASSWTSGSYEQYF
TGTGCCAGCAGCTGGACTAGCGGGAGTTACGAGCAGTACTTC